This T cell receptor beta chain originates from a study of blood T cell repertoires in COVID-19. Here immunoSEQ multiplex PCR was the method, and the copy in TCRdb shows in-frame clones only, minus some. The sample gives about 220,000 clones, approximately 83% of which show up once; approximately 3% is in the top ten. What was sequenced was peripheral blood. The receptor was derived from a woman in her thirties who had recovered from COVID-19.

The CDR3: CASSIGQGAGGEQYF. CDR3 sequence (DNA): TGTGCCAGTAGTATAGGGCAGGGGGCCGGCGGCGAGCAGTACTTC. The chain carries TRBV19 and TRBJ2-7; TRBD1 matches 8 bases. Germline trimming cut 1 base from V and 6 bases from J; bases unmatched to any gene: 8. The CDR3 is 15 residues long. CDR1 is LNHDA, CDR2 SQIVND, per germline (reference sequence).